Below, 29 T cell receptor beta chains from the same sample are listed, as sequenced in a study of OX40 agonist ivuxolimab in advanced cancers. The method was immunoSEQ multiplex PCR; TCRdb's version includes in-frame clones alone and lacks a portion of them. The top ten hold 0.72% of the sample, which has 80,000 to 95,000 clones, 70% to 90% seen once. Sequencing used CD4+ or CD8+ T cells sorted from blood, obtained in a trial of the OX40 agonist ivuxolimab. These receptors were obtained from an adult with an advanced solid tumor such as melanoma, head and neck, liver or kidney cancer.

This clone came up a few times. The V and J genes are TRBV6-5 and TRBJ1-1, with D hard to call. The V gene's germline CDR1 is MNHEY and CDR2 SVGAGI. The V end was cut by 4 bases, the J end by 4 bases, with 4 bases between. The CDR3 has 11 amino acids. The CDR3 bases are TGTGCCAGCAGTTGGGGCACTGAAGCTTTCTTT. It translates to CASSWGTEAFF.

This clone occurred once. The chain links TRBV10-2 to TRBJ2-7; possible D gene TRBD2, 7 bases. The CDR3 totals 14 residues. Trimming took off 3 bases at V and 2 bases at J, with 11 bases between the two ends. CDR1 is WSHSY and CDR2 is SAAADI in the germline V gene. The CDR3 region has the DNA TGCGCCAGCAGTGACGGGGGGCTTGCCTACGAGCAGTACTTC. Protein product: CASSDGGLAYEQYF.

The chain employs TRBV7-2 and TRBJ2-1, with 11 bases matching TRBD2. V lost 10 bases to trimming and J lost 4 bases; unmatched junction nucleotides: 9. The germline V gene has CDR1 SGHTA and CDR2 FQGNSA. The length of the CDR3 is 15 residues. CDR3 DNA: TGTGCCACTAACTCCGGGACTAGCGGATACAATGAGCAGTTCTTC. It specifies CATNSGTSGYNEQFF.

The chain couples TRBV20-1 to TRBJ2-1; no definite D call. The CDR3 is 11 amino acids. Germline V gene lookup returns CDR1 DFQATT and CDR2 SNEGSKA (reference sequence). The V end lost 6 bases, the J end lost 8 bases, and 11 bases lay between the germline ends. The CDR3 is CSAPELDEQFF. CDR3 nucleotides: TGCAGTGCCCCGGAGTTGGATGAGCAGTTCTTC.

The chain carries TRBV30 and TRBJ1-5; a possible D gene is TRBD1 (6 bases). With 5 bases removed from V and 4 bases from J, the gap between germline ends came to 9 bases. This CDR3 region has 12 residues. Germline V CDR1 and CDR2: GTSNPN, SVGIG (reference sequence). CDR3 loop: CAWAGQNQPQHF. CDR3 in DNA: TGTGCCTGGGCGGGACAAAATCAGCCCCAGCATTTT.

The chain joins TRBV6-5 to TRBJ1-3; possible D gene TRBD1, 6 bases. The CDR3 totals 14 residues. V lost 5 bases to trimming and J lost 2 bases, with 10 bases between them. Germline V gene sequence: CDR1 MNHEY, CDR2 SVGAGI. The CDR3, as DNA: TGTGCCAGCAGTAGGACAGAGCCTGGAAACACCATATATTTT. Its translation: CASSRTEPGNTIYF.

The rearrangement links TRBV18 to TRBJ2-3, with TRBD1 matching over 8 bases. Germline lookup yields CDR1 KGHSH and CDR2 LQKENI. The CDR3 length is 16 residues. Trimming took 3 bases from V and 7 from J; bases not matched to a gene: 12. As DNA, the CDR3 is TGTGCCAGCTCACCGGTTCCAGGGGGCGGACTTAATACGCAGTATTTT. Protein: CASSPVPGGGLNTQYF.

J is TRBJ1-1 and V is TRBV5-5, with D perhaps matching TRBD1 (5 bases). Between the trimmed V and J ends, which lost 0 bases and 0 bases, there was a span of 9 bases. Germline values: CDR1 SGHKS, CDR2 YYEKEE (reference sequence). The CDR3 runs 15 residues. The CDR3: CASSLDRLMNTEAFF. CDR3 sequence (DNA): TGTGCCAGCAGCTTGGACAGGCTTATGAACACTGAAGCTTTCTTT.

This chain links TRBV2 with TRBJ1-2; 7 bases map to TRBD1. Trimming cost V 6 bases and J 5 bases; bases outside gene matches: 9. Germline CDR1 SNHLY, CDR2 FYNNEI. This CDR3 contains 14 residues. This CDR3 is CASRPDSDRYGYTF. For the CDR3, the DNA is TGTGCCAGCAGACCCGACTCGGACAGGTATGGCTACACCTTC.

About this clone: Other DNA sequences in the same sample also yield this CDR3. The V and J genes are TRBV18 and TRBJ2-5; D perhaps matches TRBD2 (5 bases). V was cut by 2 bases and J by 5 bases, with 9 bases left in between. The germline gives CDR1 KGHSH, CDR2 LQKENI. CDR3 length: 13 residues. As DNA, the CDR3 is TGTGCCAGCTCACCAGGGCTAGCTGAGACCCAGTACTTC. Translated: CASSPGLAETQYF.

This chain joins TRBV11-2 and TRBJ1-1; no definite D call. CDR1 and CDR2 (germline): SGHAT, FQNNGV. V was shortened by 6 bases and J by 1 base, with 6 bases between the two germline ends. The CDR3 is 12 residues long. CDR3 sequence reads: CASRGSNTEAFF. The CDR3 DNA follows: TGTGCCAGCAGGGGTTCGAACACTGAAGCTTTCTTT.

The V gene is TRBV10-3, the J gene TRBJ1-1; the D is unclear. V gave up 3 bases and J gave up 6 bases, with 11 bases separating them. Germline V gene sequence: CDR1 ENHRY, CDR2 SYGVKD. The CDR3 contains 13 residues. CDR3 coding DNA: TGTGCCATCAGTGAAGTGTGGACTGCTGAAGCTTTCTTT. Its protein product is CAISEVWTAEAFF.

This clone came up once. V usage is TRBV13 and J usage is TRBJ2-7, with D maybe TRBD1 (6 bases). The CDR3 is 15 amino acids. Germline-derived CDR1 and CDR2 are PRHDT and FYEKMQ (reference sequence). V gave up 0 bases and J gave up 2 bases, with 11 bases separating them. The CDR3 DNA reads as TGTGCCAGCAGCTTAGGGGACAGCGAAGCCTACGAGCAGTACTTC. Encoded protein: CASSLGDSEAYEQYF. Filled out from reference TRBV13 and TRBJ2-7, the complete variable domain reads AAGVIQSPRHLIKEKRETATLKCYPIPRHDTVYWYQQGPGQDPQFLISFYEKMQSDKGSIPDRFSAQQFSDYHSELNMSSLELGDSALYFCASSLGDSEAYEQYFGPGTRLTVT.

The chain links TRBV6-6 to TRBJ1-1; possibly TRBD1 for D (5 bases). The V end was cut by 2 bases, the J end by 1 base, with 8 bases between. The V gene's germline CDR1 is MNHNY and CDR2 SVGAGI (reference sequence). The CDR3 is 14 residues long. The CDR3 sequence is CASSYLRENTEAFF. DNA of the CDR3: TGTGCCAGCAGTTACCTCAGGGAGAACACTGAAGCTTTCTTT.

The chain employs TRBV30 and TRBJ1-2; D unclear. Trimming took 2 bases from V and 0 from J, leaving 1 base between them. Per germline, CDR1 GTSNPN and CDR2 SVGIG (reference sequence). The CDR3 is 11 amino acids. Here the CDR3 DNA reads TGTGCCTGGAGTTCTAACTATGGCTACACCTTC. It codes for CAWSSNYGYTF.

This clone was recorded a few times. The chain couples TRBV5-4 to TRBJ2-3, with 9 bases that match TRBD2. CDR1 and CDR2 from the germline V gene are SGHNT and YYREEE (reference sequence). The CDR3 covers 16 residues. V gave up 0 bases and J gave up 0 bases; unmatched junction bases: 2. The CDR3, as DNA: TGTGCCAGCAGCTTGGGACTAGCGGATAGCACAGATACGCAGTATTTT. It specifies CASSLGLADSTDTQYF.

This clone was detected only a few times. The chain joins TRBV11-2 to TRBJ2-7, with 9 bases aligning to TRBD2. Germline CDR1 and CDR2: SGHAT and FQNNGV. J lost 4 bases, V lost 5 bases, and 6 bases had no gene match. The CDR3 contains 14 residues. CDR3 coding DNA: TGTGCCAGCAGCCAAGGACTAGCGAGGTACGAGCAGTACTTC. Encoded protein: CASSQGLARYEQYF.

The CDR3 DNA is TGTGCCAGTAGTCCTGAGGGCCTAGCGGGGGAGGGAGAGACCCAGTACTTC. Translated: CASSPEGLAGEGETQYF. The gene calls are TRBV19 and TRBJ2-5, with TRBD2 matching over 10 bases. The CDR3 contains 17 residues. Unmatched junction bases numbered 13, after V lost 5 bases and J lost 4 bases. Germline-derived CDR1 and CDR2 are LNHDA and SQIVND (reference sequence).

The rearrangement joins TRBV30 to TRBJ2-1, with 8 positions matching TRBD2. The CDR3 contains 12 residues. Germline CDR1 reads GTSNPN; CDR2 reads SVGIG (reference sequence). Trimming removed 0 bases from V and 12 bases from J; junction bases left unmatched: 4. This CDR3 reads CAWSVPAGGQFF. The DNA of the CDR3 is TGTGCCTGGAGTGTGCCCGCGGGGGGGCAGTTCTTC.

V and J are TRBV11-2 and TRBJ2-3; perhaps TRBD1 as D (7 bases). CDR1 and CDR2 from the germline V gene are SGHAT and FQNNGV. The V end was cut by 4 bases, the J end by 6 bases, with 20 bases between. The CDR3 is made up of 16 amino acids. The CDR3 nucleotides are TGTGCCAGCAGCTCAATCAGGGGGGTCCTCGGGGATACGCAGTATTTT. Translated: CASSSIRGVLGDTQYF.

The chain recombines TRBV10-3 with TRBJ2-7; D possibly corresponds to TRBD1 (5 bases). V was shortened by 6 bases and J by 3 bases, with 15 bases between the two germline ends. CDR3 length: 14 residues. In germline, CDR1 is ENHRY, CDR2 SYGVKD. The CDR3 DNA is TGTGCCATCAGCTCAGGACAAGAGAGCTACGAGCAGTACTTC. This sequence encodes CAISSGQESYEQYF.

V is TRBV1 and J is TRBJ2-7; no check of the table's D call, TRBD2, against the DNA was made. TRBV1 is tagged as a pseudogene. The CDR3 consists of 14 residues. In nucleotides, the CDR3 is TGCACCAGCAGCCAAGCCCTGTCAGAGGACGAGCAGTACTTC. Amino acids: CTSSQALSEDEQYF.

J is TRBJ1-2 and V is TRBV5-1; maybe TRBD1 (5 bases). Trimming left V 7 bases short and J 4 bases short, with 17 bases between. Germline loops: CDR1 SGHRS, CDR2 YFSETQ. The length of the CDR3 is 14 residues. The CDR3 DNA reads as TGCGCCAGCTCCGACGCCAGGGTAGGCTATGGCTACACCTTC. Its protein product is CASSDARVGYGYTF. Together with reference TRBV5-1 and TRBJ1-2, the CDR3 gives the full variable domain: KAGVTQTPRYLIKTRGQQVTLSCSPISGHRSVSWYQQTPGQGLQFLFEYFSETQRNKGNFPGRFSGRQFSNSRSEMNVSTLELGDSALYLCASSDARVGYGYTFGSGTRLTVV.

V usage is TRBV7-6 and J usage is TRBJ2-7; unclear D gene. Germline CDR1 is SGHVS and CDR2 is FNYEAQ. This CDR3 has 13 amino acids. The V gene lost 5 bases and the J gene lost 0 bases, with 8 bases spanning the gap. CDR3 sequence reads: CASSLPSSYEQYF. CDR3 in DNA: TGTGCCAGCAGCCTTCCGAGCTCCTACGAGCAGTACTTC.

This clone occurred once. The chain links TRBV6-5 to TRBJ2-2; 7 positions match TRBD1. J gave up 6 bases and V 7 bases, and 8 bases lay outside the gene matches. This CDR3 contains 14 residues. Germline V gene data show CDR1 as MNHEY and CDR2 as SVGAGI. CDR3 in amino acids: CASTERGRAGELFF. The CDR3 DNA follows: TGTGCCAGCACCGAGAGGGGGCGGGCCGGGGAGCTGTTTTTT.

The J gene is TRBJ2-5, the V gene TRBV7-2; the match to TRBD1 covers 9 bases. Looked up from germline, CDR1 is SGHTA and CDR2 is FQGNSA. Losses at the gene ends were 2 bases for V and 0 bases for J; bases not matched to a gene: 7. The CDR3 is 17 residues long. The CDR3 DNA reads TGTGCCAGCAGCTTACGTACCGGGACAGGGTACCAAGAGACCCAGTACTTC. Translation gives CASSLRTGTGYQETQYF. The full variable domain, in which reference TRBV7-2 and TRBJ2-5 provide the parts outside the CDR3, is GAGVSQSPSNKVTEKGKDVELRCDPISGHTALYWYRQSLGQGLEFLIYFQGNSAPDKSGLPSDRFSAERTGGSVSTLTIQRTQQEDSAVYLCASSLRTGTGYQETQYFGPGTRLLVL.

This chain links TRBV5-1 with TRBJ2-7, with 8 nucleotides matching TRBD1. The CDR3 runs 16 residues. J was trimmed by 0 bases and V by 2 bases; bases with no gene match: 7. Per the germline V gene, CDR1 is SGHRS and CDR2 is YFSETQ. The DNA of the CDR3 is TGCGCCAGCAGCTTAATTGGACAGGGCCTCTCCTACGAGCAGTACTTC. Its translation: CASSLIGQGLSYEQYF.

For this clone: Compared with germline, one end of the junction differs, possibly owing to a read error. V and J are TRBV18 and TRBJ1-2, with 8 nucleotides matching TRBD1. Germline V CDR1 and CDR2: KGHSH, LQKENI. The CDR3 totals 13 residues. The DNA for the CDR3 is TGTGCCACCTCAGGGGGCACCAACTATGGCTACACCTTC. Translating it yields CATSGGTNYGYTF.

The chain links TRBV29-1 to TRBJ2-2, with D perhaps matching TRBD1 (6 bases). Trimming took off 5 bases at V and 4 bases at J, with 11 bases between the two ends. CDR1 is SQVTM and CDR2 is ANQGSEA in the germline V gene. CDR3 length: 13 amino acids. CDR3 in amino acids: CSVMTGTTGELFF. Written as DNA, the CDR3 is TGCAGCGTTATGACAGGTACCACCGGGGAGCTGTTTTTT.